This T cell receptor (beta chain) was profiled in a study of blood T cell repertoires in COVID-19. Looking at the study overall: Acute-phase and convalescent COVID-19 samples originated in the United States, Italy and Spain.

J lost 4 bases, V lost 4 bases, and 7 bases had no gene match. Germline V lookup: CDR1 LNHNV, CDR2 YYDKDF (reference sequence). CDR3 length equals 15 residues. It was during active infection that Seattle patients were enrolled and then longitudinally followed. Per the original methods: Estimates of nucleated cell counts were drawn from the amplification of reference gene primers. The table came from immunoSEQ multiplex PCR; TCRdb's copy has only in-frame clones and leaves some out. V and J calls and clone size are copied from that table; D and trimming were computed from the DNA. In the table there are over 70,000 clones, about 77% of which are singletons.

This rearrangement joins TRBV15 to TRBJ2-3; 8 positions match TRBD2. The specimen sequenced was peripheral blood. The TCR sequence derives from a man in his 70s with COVID-19, enrolled during active disease. CDR3 in amino acids: CATSIAGHGADTQYF. The CDR3 region has the DNA TGTGCCACCAGCATAGCGGGACATGGGGCAGATACGCAGTATTTT.